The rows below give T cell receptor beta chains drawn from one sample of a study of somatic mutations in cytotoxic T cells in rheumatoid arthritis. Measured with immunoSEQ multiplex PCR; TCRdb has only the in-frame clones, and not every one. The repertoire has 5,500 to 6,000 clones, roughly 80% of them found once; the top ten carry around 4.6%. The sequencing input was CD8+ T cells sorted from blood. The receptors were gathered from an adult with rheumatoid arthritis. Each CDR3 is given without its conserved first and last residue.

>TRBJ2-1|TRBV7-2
ASSPGLAGGSPYNEQF
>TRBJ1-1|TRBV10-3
AIGGPPNTEAF
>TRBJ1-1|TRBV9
ASSLTQGALTEAF
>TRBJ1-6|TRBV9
ASSVVAGGDSPLH
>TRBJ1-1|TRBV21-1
ASSRAPGGKETEAF
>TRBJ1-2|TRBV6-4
ASSPGTLDGYT
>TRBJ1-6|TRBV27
ASSLTGVSYNSPLH
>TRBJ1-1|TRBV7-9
ASSERGSNTEAF
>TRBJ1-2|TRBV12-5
ASGYDLNNYGYT
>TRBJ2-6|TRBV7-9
ASGGAGANVLT
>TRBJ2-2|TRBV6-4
ASSDRDAGELF
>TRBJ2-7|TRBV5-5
ASSLEIAGGTYEQY
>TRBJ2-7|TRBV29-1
SVEGALAGAYEQY
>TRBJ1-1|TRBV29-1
SASGSSPEAF
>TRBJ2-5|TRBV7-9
ASSLIPQETQY
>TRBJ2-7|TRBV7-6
ASSSAGRGRYEQY
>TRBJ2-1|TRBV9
ASSEGGLYNEQF
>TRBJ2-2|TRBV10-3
AISAPQGANTGELF
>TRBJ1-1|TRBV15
ATSRDRGWMNTEAF
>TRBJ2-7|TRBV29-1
SRDRGRDEQY
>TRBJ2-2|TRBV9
ASSGRLAGGPNTGELF
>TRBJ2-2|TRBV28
ASSLWTSGNTGELF
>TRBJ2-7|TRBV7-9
ASSAPSGTSYEQY